The sample holds a few counts of the clone carrying this TCR beta chain. The CDR3 covers 14 residues. J lost 1 base, V lost 4 bases, and 3 bases had no gene match. Germline CDR1 reads SGHRS; CDR2 reads YFSETQ. Only in-frame clones appear in the TCRdb table, and some are missing; sequencing was by immunoSEQ multiplex PCR. Of over a million clones detected, roughly 80% appear once; the ten largest clones hold less than 1.5%. These data belong to a study of shared clonotypes between healthy human individuals. This receptor was obtained from a man aged 18 to 29 in good health. The sequenced sample consisted of memory CD4+ T cells sorted from blood. Subset of the sample: CD45RA-negative fraction. The chain uses TRBV5-1 and TRBJ1-1; 8 bases align to TRBD1. The CDR3 reads CASSHDRGNTEAFF. Written as DNA, the CDR3 is TGCGCCAGCAGCCACGACAGGGGGAACACTGAAGCTTTCTTT.